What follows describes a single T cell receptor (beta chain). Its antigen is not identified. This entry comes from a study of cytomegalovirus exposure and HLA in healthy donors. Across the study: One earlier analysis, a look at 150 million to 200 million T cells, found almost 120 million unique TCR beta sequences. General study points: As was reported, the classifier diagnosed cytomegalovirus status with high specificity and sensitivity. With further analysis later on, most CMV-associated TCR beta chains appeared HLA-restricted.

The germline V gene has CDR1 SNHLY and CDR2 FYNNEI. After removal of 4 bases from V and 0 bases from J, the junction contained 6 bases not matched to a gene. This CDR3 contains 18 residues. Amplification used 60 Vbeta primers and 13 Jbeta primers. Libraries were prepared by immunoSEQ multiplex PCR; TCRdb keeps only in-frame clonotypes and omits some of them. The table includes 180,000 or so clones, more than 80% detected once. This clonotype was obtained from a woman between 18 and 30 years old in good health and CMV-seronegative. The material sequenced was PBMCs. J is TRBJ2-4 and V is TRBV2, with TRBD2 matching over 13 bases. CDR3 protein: CASSAGTSGIIAKNIQYF. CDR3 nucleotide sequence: TGTGCCAGCAGTGCGGGGACTAGCGGGATTATAGCCAAAAACATTCAGTACTTC.